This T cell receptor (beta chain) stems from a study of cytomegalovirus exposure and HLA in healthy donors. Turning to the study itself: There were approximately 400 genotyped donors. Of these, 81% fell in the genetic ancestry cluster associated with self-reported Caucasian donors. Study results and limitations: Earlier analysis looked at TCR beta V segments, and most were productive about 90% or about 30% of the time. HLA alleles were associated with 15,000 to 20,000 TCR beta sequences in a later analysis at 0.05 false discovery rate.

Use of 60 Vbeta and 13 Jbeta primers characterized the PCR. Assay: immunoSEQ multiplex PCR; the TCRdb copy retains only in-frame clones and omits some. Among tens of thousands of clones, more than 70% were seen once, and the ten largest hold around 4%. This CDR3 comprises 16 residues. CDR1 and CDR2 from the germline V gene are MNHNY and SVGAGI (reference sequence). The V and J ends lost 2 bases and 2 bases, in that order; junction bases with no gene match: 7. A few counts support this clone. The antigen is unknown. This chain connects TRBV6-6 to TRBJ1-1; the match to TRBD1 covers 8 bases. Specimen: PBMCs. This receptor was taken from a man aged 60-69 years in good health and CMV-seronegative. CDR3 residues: CASSYASGQGNTEAFF. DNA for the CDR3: TGTGCCAGCAGTTACGCCTCCGGACAGGGAAACACTGAAGCTTTCTTT.